The 30 T cell receptor beta chains below were found in one sample sequenced in a study of T cell responses to AZD1222 COVID-19 vaccine (dated by TCRdb to the early 2020s). The time point label on this specimen signifies: about 28 days (+/-7) after the second vaccine dose. Library preparation used the immunoSEQ multiplex PCR assay. The immuneACCESS repertoire file appears here via TCRdb, limited to in-frame rearrangements. These files lack a portion of the clones; in checked studies, under half of the deficit traces to unresolved V genes, and the cause of the others is not known. The table for this sample lists about 200,000 clones; roughly 92% of them were counted only once. The ten top clones hold about 3.5% of the sample. The sample consisted of peripheral blood, taken 28 days after the second AZD1222 dose. Receptors originate from an adult who received the AZD1222 COVID-19 vaccine.

This clone was detected only once. The rearrangement uses TRBV11-3 and TRBJ1-1, with TRBD1 matching over 9 bases. Germline V gene lookup returns CDR1 SGHNT and CDR2 YENEEA. CDR3 length: 15 amino acids. J gave up 1 base and V 4 bases, and 4 bases lay outside the gene matches. The CDR3 sequence: CASSSRGQGNTEAFF. CDR3 DNA sequence: TGTGCCAGCAGCTCGAGGGGACAGGGGAACACTGAAGCTTTCTTT. Drawing the rest from reference TRBV11-3 and TRBJ1-1, the complete variable domain is EAGVVQSPRYKIIEKKQPVAFWCNPISGHNTLYWYLQNLGQGPELLIRYENEEAVDDSQLPKDRFSAERLKGVDSTLKIQPAELGDSAVYLCASSSRGQGNTEAFFGQGTRLTVV.

J is TRBJ2-3 and V is TRBV7-9, with TRBD2 as a possible D gene (6 bases). The CDR3 covers 19 residues. Germline V lookup: CDR1 SEHNR, CDR2 FQNEAQ (reference sequence). Trimming took off 5 bases at V and 0 bases at J, with 24 bases between the two ends. The chain's CDR3 is CASSPSPWYRESSTDTQYF. The CDR3 bases are TGTGCCAGCAGCCCTAGCCCGTGGTATCGGGAGAGTAGCACAGATACGCAGTATTTT.

J is TRBJ2-7 and V is TRBV6-2 or TRBV6-3; no definite D call. Trimming shortened V by 6 bases and J by 1 base, and 16 bases separated the two germline ends. The CDR3 runs 15 residues. CDR1 is MNHEY and CDR2 is SVGEGT in the germline V gene. CDR3 amino acids: CASSAAYLVSYEQYF. CDR3 in DNA: TGTGCCAGCAGCGCCGCCTACCTTGTTTCCTACGAGCAGTACTTC.

The chain couples TRBV7-3 to TRBJ2-5; tentative D call: TRBD2 (6 bases). Trimming removed 3 bases from V and 1 base from J, with 15 bases in between. This CDR3 region has 16 residues. Germline CDR1 and CDR2: SGHTA and FQGTGA. CDR3 nucleotide sequence: TGTGCCAGCAGCTTCCAAGTAGCGGTGTTCCAAGAGACCCAGTACTTC. It yields the protein CASSFQVAVFQETQYF.

This clone was picked up one time. CDR3 amino acids: CASSLDGRAETQYF. The CDR3 region has the DNA TGTGCCAGCAGCTTAGACGGCAGGGCGGAGACCCAGTACTTC. The J gene is TRBJ2-5, the V gene TRBV7-2; perhaps TRBD1 as D (5 bases). This CDR3 is built from 14 residues. The V and J ends lost 1 base and 5 bases respectively, with 11 bases between them. The germline CDR1 and CDR2 sequences are SGHTA and FQGNSA.

The genes are TRBV5-1 and TRBJ1-4; tentative D call: TRBD1 (5 bases). The germline V gene has CDR1 SGHRS and CDR2 YFSETQ. The CDR3 has 15 amino acids. V was pared by 0 bases and J by 7 bases, with 13 bases between. CDR3: CASSLEAGRGEKLFF. The CDR3 bases are TGCGCCAGCAGCTTGGAAGCAGGGCGCGGTGAAAAACTGTTTTTT.

The CDR3 DNA is TGTGCCAGCAGTGAATTTGGTGTGCGGGGGACTGAAGCTTTCTTT. It encodes CASSEFGVRGTEAFF. The chain couples TRBV6-1 to TRBJ1-1; tentative D call: TRBD1 (5 bases). Deletions cut 2 bases from V and 5 bases from J, with 15 bases between. CDR1 and CDR2 from the germline V gene are MNHNS and SASEGT. The CDR3 extends over 15 amino acids.

The chain combines TRBV10-1 with TRBJ2-7; 7 bases agree with TRBD1. The CDR3 runs 16 residues. Germline V gives CDR1 WNHNN, CDR2 SYGVQD (reference sequence). Trimming cost V 3 bases and J 2 bases; bases outside gene matches: 10. The CDR3 protein is CASSDYRTGRTYEQYF. In DNA form, the CDR3 reads TGCGCCAGCAGTGACTACCGGACAGGCCGGACCTACGAGCAGTACTTC.

The chain couples TRBV7-2 to TRBJ1-1; no definite D call. Deletions cut 5 bases from V and 4 bases from J, with 14 bases between. CDR3 length equals 14 residues. The germline gives CDR1 SGHTA, CDR2 FQGNSA. In DNA form, the CDR3 reads TGTGCCAGCAGCCCTGGGCAGGTGGTCACTGAAGCTTTCTTT. Encoded protein: CASSPGQVVTEAFF. The full variable domain, its missing parts supplied by reference TRBV7-2 and TRBJ1-1, is GAGVSQSPSNKVTEKGKDVELRCDPISGHTALYWYRQSLGQGLEFLIYFQGNSAPDKSGLPSDRFSAERTGGSVSTLTIQRTQQEDSAVYLCASSPGQVVTEAFFGQGTRLTVV.

This rearrangement joins TRBV14 to TRBJ2-1; 13 nucleotides line up with TRBD2. Trimming at V came to 3 bases and at J to 6 bases, leaving 5 bases not matched to a gene. Germline V gives CDR1 SGHDN, CDR2 FVKESK. The CDR3 extends over 16 amino acids. CDR3 sequence: CASSHGLAGEANEQFF. The CDR3 DNA reads as TGTGCCAGCAGCCATGGACTAGCGGGAGAGGCCAATGAGCAGTTCTTC.

V and J are TRBV6-5 and TRBJ2-1; the D gene is possibly TRBD2 (5 bases). The CDR3 length is 13 residues. Germline V gene lookup returns CDR1 MNHEY and CDR2 SVGAGI. Trimming removed 6 bases at V and 2 bases at J, with 8 bases between. The CDR3 nucleotides read TGTGCCAGCAGACGGCGGGCCTACAATGAGCAGTTCTTC. Its protein is CASRRRAYNEQFF.

The chain carries TRBV28 and TRBJ2-7; D remains unclear. Germline V lookup: CDR1 MDHEN, CDR2 SYDVKM. Trimming took 0 bases from V and 1 from J, leaving 4 bases between them. This CDR3 region has 13 residues. The DNA for the CDR3 is TGTGCCAGCAGTTTATGGCGGTCCTACGAGCAGTACTTC. Protein sequence: CASSLWRSYEQYF.

The genes are TRBV7-8 and TRBJ2-5; D gene uncertain. The CDR3 consists of 10 residues. Trimming removed 5 bases at V and 3 bases at J, with 1 base between. The germline V gene encodes CDR1 SGHVS and CDR2 FQNEAQ. CDR3 residues: CASSKETQYF. The CDR3 nucleotides read TGTGCCAGCAGCAAAGAGACCCAGTACTTC.

This chain connects TRBV28 to TRBJ2-2, with D perhaps matching TRBD1 (6 bases). The CDR3 is made up of 14 amino acids. V lost 6 bases and J lost 6, with 14 bases in between. Germline CDR1 reads MDHEN; CDR2 reads SYDVKM. CDR3 protein: CASRIPQGPGELFF. The CDR3 DNA follows: TGTGCCAGCAGGATTCCACAGGGTCCCGGGGAGCTGTTTTTT. The full variable domain, with the rest looked up from reference TRBV28 and TRBJ2-2, is DVKVTQSSRYLVKRTGEKVFLECVQDMDHENMFWYRQDPGLGLRLIYFSYDVKMKEKGDIPEGYSVSREKKERFSLILESASTNQTSMYLCASRIPQGPGELFFGEGSRLTVL.

The chain recombines TRBV5-1 with TRBJ2-6; D unclear. Trimming cost V 7 bases and J 4 bases, with 3 bases left between them. The V gene's germline CDR1 is SGHRS and CDR2 YFSETQ. The CDR3 is made up of 11 amino acids. For the CDR3, the DNA is TGCGCCAGCCACGGGGCCAACGTCCTGACTTTC. It codes for CASHGANVLTF. Filled out from reference TRBV5-1 and TRBJ2-6, the complete variable domain reads KAGVTQTPRYLIKTRGQQVTLSCSPISGHRSVSWYQQTPGQGLQFLFEYFSETQRNKGNFPGRFSGRQFSNSRSEMNVSTLELGDSALYLCASHGANVLTFGAGSRLTVL.

V gene TRBV7-9 combines with J gene TRBJ2-1; 8 nucleotides line up with TRBD2. After removal of 1 base from V and 9 bases from J, the junction contained 5 bases not matched to a gene. CDR3 length: 14 residues. Germline lookup yields CDR1 SEHNR and CDR2 FQNEAQ (reference sequence). CDR3 sequence: CASSLVAGKLEQFF. CDR3 coding DNA: TGTGCCAGCAGCTTAGTAGCGGGAAAACTTGAGCAGTTCTTC.

The CDR3 region has the DNA TGTGCCAGCAGCTTAGTCGACGCTCCGGAAAAACTGTTTTTT. This encodes CASSLVDAPEKLFF. The chain carries TRBV7-9 and TRBJ1-4; D is unresolved. Germline assignment: CDR1 SEHNR and CDR2 FQNEAQ (reference sequence). The CDR3 has 14 residues. V lost 1 base to trimming and J lost 8 bases, with 11 bases between them. Filled out from reference TRBV7-9 and TRBJ1-4, the complete variable domain reads DTGVSQNPRHKITKRGQNVTFRCDPISEHNRLYWYRQTLGQGPEFLTYFQNEAQLEKSRLLSDRFSAERPKGSFSTLEIQRTEQGDSAMYLCASSLVDAPEKLFFGSGTQLSVL.

CDR3 nucleotide sequence: TGTGCCAGCAGCTTAGCGGTTAGCGGGAGACCCACAGATACGCAGTATTTT. Translation: CASSLAVSGRPTDTQYF. The chain combines TRBV7-2 with TRBJ2-3, with 9 bases that match TRBD2. The CDR3 is made up of 17 amino acids. After removal of 0 bases from V and 2 bases from J, the junction contained 6 bases not matched to a gene. Germline lookup yields CDR1 SGHTA and CDR2 FQGNSA.

The chain links TRBV11-2 to TRBJ2-7; no reliable D call. The CDR3 extends over 13 amino acids. The V end lost 5 bases, the J end lost 2 bases, and 10 bases lay between the germline ends. The V gene's germline CDR1 is SGHAT and CDR2 FQNNGV. CDR3 region: CASSLGRTYEQYF. In DNA form, the CDR3 reads TGTGCCAGCAGCCTCGGACGGACCTACGAGCAGTACTTC.

V is TRBV6-5 and J is TRBJ1-1; 10 bases agree with TRBD1. Germline V CDR1 and CDR2: MNHEY, SVGAGI. V lost 5 bases, J lost 6 bases, and 9 bases stayed unmatched. The CDR3 consists of 15 residues. The DNA of the CDR3 is TGTGCCAGCAGTCGGCCGGGACAGGGGTCGGCTGAAGCTTTCTTT. It yields the protein CASSRPGQGSAEAFF.

This chain joins TRBV2 and TRBJ2-7, with TRBD1 identical over 7 bases. This CDR3 contains 13 residues. CDR1 SNHLY and CDR2 FYNNEI come from the germline V gene. V lost 10 bases and J lost 1; bases outside the gene matches: 7. The CDR3 DNA sequence: TGTGCCACTGACAGGGTCCCGTCCTACGAGCAGTACTTC. Residues: CATDRVPSYEQYF.

The gene calls are TRBV2 and TRBJ1-4, with D maybe TRBD1 (5 bases). The CDR3 loop spans 17 amino acids. The germline gives CDR1 SNHLY, CDR2 FYNNEI. Trimming took off 7 bases at V and 3 bases at J, with 21 bases between the two ends. This CDR3 is CASISRGEGMANEKLFF. CDR3 nucleotides: TGTGCCAGCATTTCGCGGGGGGAGGGGATGGCTAATGAAAAACTGTTTTTT.

This chain uses TRBV11-1 with TRBJ2-1; 15 bases fit TRBD2. This CDR3 has 16 amino acids. J was trimmed by 7 bases and V by 5 bases; bases with no gene match: 6. CDR1 and CDR2 from the germline V gene are SGHAT and FQDESV (reference sequence). CDR3 residues: CASSAPGLAGGNEQFF. The CDR3 region has the DNA TGTGCCAGCAGCGCGCCGGGACTAGCGGGAGGAAATGAGCAGTTCTTC.

This chain links TRBV5-1 with TRBJ1-6; no reliable D call. The V end lost 0 bases, the J end lost 0 bases, and 4 bases lay between the germline ends. The CDR3 covers 15 residues. Germline assignment: CDR1 SGHRS and CDR2 YFSETQ. CDR3 sequence: CASSLGRSYNSPLHF. The CDR3 DNA is TGCGCCAGCAGCTTGGGGCGCTCCTATAATTCACCCCTCCACTTT.

In its sample, this clone was seen a few times. J is TRBJ2-1 and V is TRBV4-2; D is perhaps TRBD1 or TRBD2 (6 bases each). Germline CDR1 and CDR2: LGHNA and YNFKEQ. V was trimmed by 4 bases and J by 6 bases, leaving 16 bases between them. The CDR3 runs 15 residues. The CDR3 spells CASSLVRGGSNEQFF. For the CDR3, the DNA is TGTGCCAGCAGCCTTGTCAGAGGGGGGAGCAATGAGCAGTTCTTC.

This chain connects TRBV28 to TRBJ1-1; no definite D call. CDR3 size: 12 residues. Germline V CDR1 and CDR2: MDHEN, SYDVKM. Trimming left V 0 bases short and J 5 bases short, with 4 bases between. The CDR3 loop reads CASSLWLTEAFF. CDR3 nucleotide sequence: TGTGCCAGCAGTTTATGGTTGACTGAAGCTTTCTTT.

This chain links TRBV2 with TRBJ2-7, with 7 bases that match TRBD1. The CDR3 runs to 15 residues. From germline, CDR1 is SNHLY and CDR2 FYNNEI. The ends lost 5 bases at V and 6 bases at J; junction bases unmatched: 13. The CDR3 here is CASSRGQASQGEQYF. In DNA form, the CDR3 reads TGTGCCAGCAGTCGCGGACAGGCCTCCCAGGGCGAGCAGTACTTC.

This chain links TRBV4-3 with TRBJ1-2, with unresolved D. Trimming shortened V by 1 base and J by 10 bases, and 7 bases separated the two germline ends. Germline assignment: CDR1 LGHNA and CDR2 YSLEER. CDR3 length equals 11 residues. CDR3 sequence (DNA): TGCGCCAGCAGCCAAGCGGGATACTACACCTTC. This sequence encodes CASSQAGYYTF.

The chain joins TRBV7-2 to TRBJ1-4; D gene ambiguous. Per the germline V gene, CDR1 is SGHTA and CDR2 is FQGNSA. The CDR3 runs to 16 residues. Trimming took 2 bases from V and 1 from J, leaving 11 bases between them. CDR3 DNA: TGTGCCAGCAGCTTAATCGGCGGCGGAACTAATGAAAAACTGTTTTTT. Its protein is CASSLIGGGTNEKLFF.

The V and J genes are TRBV2 and TRBJ1-6; no firm D call. Per the germline V gene, CDR1 is SNHLY and CDR2 is FYNNEI. Trimming cost V 5 bases and J 13 bases, with 9 bases left between them. The CDR3 is made up of 11 amino acids. The CDR3 DNA sequence: TGTGCCAGCAGTTTAGGTGGGCCCCTCCACTTT. Amino acid sequence: CASSLGGPLHF.